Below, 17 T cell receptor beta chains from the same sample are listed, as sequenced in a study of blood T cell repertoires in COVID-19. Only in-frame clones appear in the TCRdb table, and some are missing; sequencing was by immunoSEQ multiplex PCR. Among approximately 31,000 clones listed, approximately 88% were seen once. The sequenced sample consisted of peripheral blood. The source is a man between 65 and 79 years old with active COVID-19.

Here the CDR3 reads CASSLPGQRTYGYTF. The CDR3, as DNA: TGTGCCAGTAGTTTACCGGGACAGCGAACCTATGGCTACACCTTC. J is TRBJ1-2 and V is TRBV19, with 7 bases aligning to TRBD1. The CDR3 has 15 amino acids. Per germline, CDR1 LNHDA and CDR2 SQIVND (reference sequence). The J segment lost 4 bases and the V segment lost 5 bases, leaving 10 bases of the junction unmatched.

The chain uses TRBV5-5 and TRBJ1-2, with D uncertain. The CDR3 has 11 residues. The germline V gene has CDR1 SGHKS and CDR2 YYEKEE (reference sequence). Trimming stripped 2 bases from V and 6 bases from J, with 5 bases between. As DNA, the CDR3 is TGTGCCAGCAGCTTCATCAATGGCTACACCTTC. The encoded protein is CASSFINGYTF.

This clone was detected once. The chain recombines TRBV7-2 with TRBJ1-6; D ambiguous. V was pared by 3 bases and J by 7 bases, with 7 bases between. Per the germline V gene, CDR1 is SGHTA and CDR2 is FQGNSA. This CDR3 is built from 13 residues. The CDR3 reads CASSFRGNSPLHF. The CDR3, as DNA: TGTGCCAGCAGCTTCCGAGGGAATTCACCCCTCCACTTT.

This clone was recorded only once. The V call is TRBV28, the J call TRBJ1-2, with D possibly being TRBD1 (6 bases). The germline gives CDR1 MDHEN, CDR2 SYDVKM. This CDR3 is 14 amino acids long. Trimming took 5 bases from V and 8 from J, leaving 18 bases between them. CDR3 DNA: TGTGCCAGCAGTCAACATCAGTTTGGGGGCGGCTACACCTTC. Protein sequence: CASSQHQFGGGYTF.

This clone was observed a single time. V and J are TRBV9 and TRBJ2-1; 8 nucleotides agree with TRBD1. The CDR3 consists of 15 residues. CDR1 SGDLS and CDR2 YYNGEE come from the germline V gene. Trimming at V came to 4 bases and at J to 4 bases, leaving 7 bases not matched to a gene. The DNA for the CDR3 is TGTGCCAGCAGCTTCGGGGGACAGGTTTACAATGAGCAGTTCTTC. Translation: CASSFGGQVYNEQFF.

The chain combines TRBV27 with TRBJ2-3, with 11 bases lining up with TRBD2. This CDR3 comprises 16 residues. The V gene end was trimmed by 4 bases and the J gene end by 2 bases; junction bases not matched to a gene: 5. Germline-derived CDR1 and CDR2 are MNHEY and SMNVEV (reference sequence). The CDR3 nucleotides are TGTGCCAGCAGTTCCCCTAGCGGGAGGATCACAGATACGCAGTATTTT. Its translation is CASSSPSGRITDTQYF.

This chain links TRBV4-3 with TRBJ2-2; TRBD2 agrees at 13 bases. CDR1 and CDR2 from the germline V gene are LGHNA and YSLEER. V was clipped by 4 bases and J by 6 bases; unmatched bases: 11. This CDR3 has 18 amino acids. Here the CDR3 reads CASSPGLAGSINAGELFF. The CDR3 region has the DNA TGCGCCAGCAGCCCGGGACTAGCGGGAAGTATTAACGCCGGGGAGCTGTTTTTT.

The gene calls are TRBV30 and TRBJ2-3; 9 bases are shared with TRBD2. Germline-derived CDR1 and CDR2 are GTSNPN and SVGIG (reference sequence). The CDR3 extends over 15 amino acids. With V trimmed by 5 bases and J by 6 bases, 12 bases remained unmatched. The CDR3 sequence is CAWGTGLAGTDTQYF. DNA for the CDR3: TGTGCCTGGGGTACCGGGCTAGCGGGAACCGATACGCAGTATTTT.

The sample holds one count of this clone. CDR3 sequence (DNA): TGTGCCTGGTTGGGGACAGGGACCTTTCCTTCCTATGGCTACACCTTC. Translating it yields CAWLGTGTFPSYGYTF. J is TRBJ1-2 and V is TRBV30, with TRBD1 identical over 9 bases. The V gene's germline CDR1 is GTSNPN and CDR2 SVGIG (reference sequence). The CDR3 has 16 residues. V dropped 5 bases and J dropped 4; count of bases not matched to a gene: 14.

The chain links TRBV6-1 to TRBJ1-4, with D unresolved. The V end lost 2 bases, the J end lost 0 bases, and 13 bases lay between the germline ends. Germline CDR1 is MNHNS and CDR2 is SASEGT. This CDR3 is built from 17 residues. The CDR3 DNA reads TGTGCCAGCAGTGAAAAACTCCAGGCTGCAACTAATGAAAAACTGTTTTTT. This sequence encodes CASSEKLQAATNEKLFF.

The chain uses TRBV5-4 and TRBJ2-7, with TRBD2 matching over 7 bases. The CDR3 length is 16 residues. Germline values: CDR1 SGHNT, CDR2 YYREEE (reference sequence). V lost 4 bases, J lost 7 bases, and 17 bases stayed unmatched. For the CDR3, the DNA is TGTGCCAGCAGCGAACCCCCCTGGCGGGAGAGTCGGGAGCAGTACTTC. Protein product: CASSEPPWRESREQYF.

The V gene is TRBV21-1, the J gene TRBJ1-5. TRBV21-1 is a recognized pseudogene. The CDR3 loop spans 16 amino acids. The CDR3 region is CASRKGGGTSNQPQHF. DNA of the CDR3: TGTGCCAGCAGAAAAGGGGGGGGGACTAGCAATCAGCCCCAGCATTTT.

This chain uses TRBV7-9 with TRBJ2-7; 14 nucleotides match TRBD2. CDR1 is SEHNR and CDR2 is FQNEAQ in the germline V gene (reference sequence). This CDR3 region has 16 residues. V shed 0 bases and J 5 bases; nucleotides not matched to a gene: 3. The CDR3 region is CASSLAMGLAGDEQYF. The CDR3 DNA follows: TGTGCCAGCAGCTTAGCCATGGGACTAGCGGGAGACGAGCAGTACTTC.

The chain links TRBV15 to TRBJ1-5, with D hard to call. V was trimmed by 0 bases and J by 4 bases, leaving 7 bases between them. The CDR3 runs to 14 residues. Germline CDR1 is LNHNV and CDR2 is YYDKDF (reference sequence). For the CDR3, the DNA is TGTGCCACCAGCAGAGAAACAGTTAATCAGCCCCAGCATTTT. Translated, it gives CATSRETVNQPQHF.

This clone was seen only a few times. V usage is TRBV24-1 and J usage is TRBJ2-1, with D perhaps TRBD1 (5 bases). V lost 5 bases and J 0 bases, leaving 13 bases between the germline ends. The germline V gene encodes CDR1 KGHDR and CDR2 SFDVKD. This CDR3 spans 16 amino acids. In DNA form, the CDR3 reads TGTGCCACCAGTGGACAGACGGAGAACTCCTACAATGAGCAGTTCTTC. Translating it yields CATSGQTENSYNEQFF.

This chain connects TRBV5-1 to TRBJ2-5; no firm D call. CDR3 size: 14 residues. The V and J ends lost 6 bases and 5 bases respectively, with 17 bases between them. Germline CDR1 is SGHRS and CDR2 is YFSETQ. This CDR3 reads CASTSARGDETQYF. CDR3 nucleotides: TGCGCCAGCACCTCTGCCCGCGGCGACGAGACCCAGTACTTC.

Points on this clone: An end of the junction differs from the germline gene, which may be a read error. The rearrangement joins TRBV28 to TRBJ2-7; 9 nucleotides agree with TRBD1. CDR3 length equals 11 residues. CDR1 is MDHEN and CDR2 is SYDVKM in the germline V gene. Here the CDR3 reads CASSYRGLSHF. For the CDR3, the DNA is TGTGCCAGCAGTTACAGGGGGCTCAGTCACTTC.